This TCR beta chain came from a study of T cell responses to AZD1222 COVID-19 vaccine. Repertoires were generated with immunoSEQ multiplex PCR, while TCRdb's copy carries only in-frame clones and drops some. The table includes about 93,000 clones, around 92% detected once. Trimming shortened V by 2 bases and J by 1 base, and 18 bases separated the two germline ends. There are 17 residues in the CDR3. From germline, CDR1 is SGHVS and CDR2 FQNEAQ. The sequence was collected from an adult in good health. The genes are TRBV7-8 and TRBJ2-7, with D perhaps matching TRBD1 or TRBD2 (5 bases each). The input for sequencing was peripheral blood, taken on day 0 of MenACWY control vaccination. The CDR3 sequence: CASSLSGGRGVSYEQYF. The CDR3 DNA reads as TGTGCCAGCAGCTTAAGCGGCGGCCGGGGCGTTTCCTACGAGCAGTACTTC.